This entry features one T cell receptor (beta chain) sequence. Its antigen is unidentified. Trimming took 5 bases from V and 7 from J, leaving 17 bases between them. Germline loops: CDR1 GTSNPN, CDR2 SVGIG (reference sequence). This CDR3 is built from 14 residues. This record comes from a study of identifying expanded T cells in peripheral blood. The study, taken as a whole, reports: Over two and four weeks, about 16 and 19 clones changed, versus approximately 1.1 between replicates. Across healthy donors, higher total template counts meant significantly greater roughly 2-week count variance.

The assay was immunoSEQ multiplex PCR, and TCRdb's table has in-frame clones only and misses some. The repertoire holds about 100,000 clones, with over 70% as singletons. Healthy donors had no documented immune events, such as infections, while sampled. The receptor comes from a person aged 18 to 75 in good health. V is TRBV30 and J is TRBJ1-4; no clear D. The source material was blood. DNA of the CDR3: TGTGCCTGGTCTGACCCCGTACTCGGTGAAAAACTGTTTTTT. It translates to CAWSDPVLGEKLFF.